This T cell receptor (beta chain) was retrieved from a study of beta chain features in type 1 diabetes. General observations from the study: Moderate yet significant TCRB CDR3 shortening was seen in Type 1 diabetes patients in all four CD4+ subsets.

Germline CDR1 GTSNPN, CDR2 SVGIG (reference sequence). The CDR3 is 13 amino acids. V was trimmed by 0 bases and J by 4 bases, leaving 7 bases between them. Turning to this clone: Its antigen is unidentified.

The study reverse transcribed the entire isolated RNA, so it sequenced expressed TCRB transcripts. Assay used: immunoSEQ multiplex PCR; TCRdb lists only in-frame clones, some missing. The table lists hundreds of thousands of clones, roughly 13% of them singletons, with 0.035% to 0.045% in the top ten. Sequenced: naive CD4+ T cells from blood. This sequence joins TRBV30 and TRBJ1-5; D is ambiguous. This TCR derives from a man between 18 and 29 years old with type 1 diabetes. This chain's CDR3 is CAWSVEVNQPQHF. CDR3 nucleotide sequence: TGTGCCTGGAGTGTAGAGGTAAATCAGCCCCAGCATTTT.